This entry lists 18 T cell receptor beta chains sequenced from one sample in a study of vaccination effects on CD4 cells after COVID-19 (dated by TCRdb to between 2021 and 2022). No antigen is known for these receptors. Libraries were constructed by the immunoSEQ multiplex PCR assay. The clones in this table, taken by TCRdb from immuneACCESS, are in-frame only. Not every clone is retained; where verified, under half of the shortfall comes from an unresolved V gene, and the cause of the rest is unknown. In this sample the table shows 70,000 or so clones, 77% of which occur a single time. Of the sample, roughly 2% is held by the ten largest clones. After approximately eleven days of culture, CD4+ T cells were isolated with the EasySep CD4+ T cell isolation kit. The sequencing here drew on CD4+ T cells from PBMCs cultured without peptide, taken before COVID-19 vaccination. Every receptor here comes from a human donor who received a COVID-19 vaccine.

The chain links TRBV5-6 to TRBJ2-1; no clear D. The CDR3 has 12 amino acids. CDR1 SGHDT and CDR2 YYEEEE come from the germline V gene. Trimming took off 5 bases at V and 4 bases at J, with 7 bases between the two ends. The DNA for the CDR3 is TGTGCCAGCAGTATGACGTACAATGAGCAGTTCTTC. This codes for CASSMTYNEQFF. Drawing the rest from reference TRBV5-6 and TRBJ2-1, the complete variable domain is DAGVTQSPTHLIKTRGQQVTLRCSPKSGHDTVSWYQQALGQGPQFIFQYYEEEERQRGNFPDRFSGHQFPNYSSELNVNALLLGDSALYLCASSMTYNEQFFGPGTRLTVL.

The V and J genes are TRBV21-1 and TRBJ1-1; the table's D call, TRBD1, has no DNA check behind it. TRBV21-1 is marked as a pseudogene. The CDR3 extends over 19 amino acids. CDR3 in DNA: TGTGCCAGCAGCGCGGAGCTATGGACAGGCCGCCCTATGAACACTGAAGCTTTCTTT. This codes for CASSAELWTGRPMNTEAFF.

V usage is TRBV7-6 and J usage is TRBJ2-3, with 9 bases lining up with TRBD2. Germline-derived CDR1 and CDR2 are SGHVS and FNYEAQ. The CDR3 consists of 17 residues. V was pared by 0 bases and J by 6 bases, with 10 bases of the junction left unmatched. The CDR3 DNA sequence: TGTGCCAGCAGCTTAGCTACAGGACTAGCGAGGGTGGATACGCAGTATTTT. It specifies CASSLATGLARVDTQYF.

CDR3 sequence: CASSLNRLNNQPQHF. The CDR3 DNA reads TGTGCCAGCAGCTTAAACCGGTTGAACAATCAGCCCCAGCATTTT. The J gene is TRBJ1-5, the V gene TRBV5-6; D not resolved. Germline CDR1 is SGHDT and CDR2 is YYEEEE. There are 15 residues in the CDR3. The germline V and J ends were trimmed by 2 bases and 3 bases, with 12 bases remaining between them.

This clone was seen once. V is TRBV12-3 or TRBV12-4 and J is TRBJ1-1; D may be TRBD1 (6 bases). This CDR3 is 13 amino acids long. Trimming took 6 bases from V and 6 from J, leaving 14 bases between them. CDR3 residues: CASRAQGRPEAFF. The CDR3 DNA sequence: TGTGCCAGCAGGGCACAGGGTAGGCCTGAAGCTTTCTTT.

The chain recombines TRBV20-1 with TRBJ2-3; D is uncertain. V shed 3 bases and J shed 0 bases, with 10 bases lying between them. The CDR3 loop spans 14 amino acids. The germline gives CDR1 DFQATT, CDR2 SNEGSKA (reference sequence). The CDR3 DNA is TGCAGTGCTAGTAGAGGTGGTAGCACAGATACGCAGTATTTT. This gives the protein CSASRGGSTDTQYF.

DNA of the CDR3: TGTGCCAGCAGCCCGTGGACAGCTAGCTCCTATAATTCACCCCTCCACTTT. This sequence encodes CASSPWTASSYNSPLHF. J is TRBJ1-6 and V is TRBV7-3; D might be TRBD1 (6 bases). Deletions cut 5 bases from V and 0 bases from J, with 14 bases between. The CDR3 has 17 residues. Germline V gene lookup returns CDR1 SGHTA and CDR2 FQGTGA.

The chain carries TRBV24-1 and TRBJ2-7; maybe TRBD1 (6 bases). The length of the CDR3 is 15 residues. CDR1 KGHDR and CDR2 SFDVKD come from the germline V gene. Trimming shortened V by 5 bases and J by 5 bases, and 18 bases separated the two germline ends. The CDR3 region is CATSVLAGDGNEQYV. The CDR3 DNA is TGTGCCACCAGTGTTTTAGCAGGGGATGGGAACGAGCAGTACGTC.

This clone turned up a few times. CDR3 amino acids: CASSLWDRSNYGYTF. The CDR3, as DNA: TGTGCCAGCAGCCTATGGGACAGATCTAACTATGGCTACACCTTC. The chain carries TRBV3-1 (or the pseudogene TRBV3-2) and TRBJ1-2; the match to TRBD1 covers 7 bases. Unmatched junction bases numbered 5, after V lost 4 bases and J lost 0 bases. Germline assignment: CDR1 LGHDT and CDR2 YNNKEL (reference sequence). This CDR3 has 15 amino acids.

The gene calls are TRBV18 and TRBJ2-1; a possible D gene is TRBD2 (6 bases). Germline V gene sequence: CDR1 KGHSH, CDR2 LQKENI. V lost 3 bases and J lost 8, with 17 bases in between. This CDR3 contains 15 residues. The CDR3 protein is CASSPPGPGGDEQFF. In DNA form, the CDR3 reads TGTGCCAGCTCACCTCCCGGGCCCGGCGGGGATGAGCAGTTCTTC.

The CDR3 spells CASSVGGAEGETQYF. In DNA form, the CDR3 reads TGTGCCAGCAGCGTAGGAGGGGCGGAAGGGGAGACCCAGTACTTC. The chain is built from TRBV9 and TRBJ2-5; the D call may be TRBD1 or TRBD2 (5 bases each). Germline CDR1 is SGDLS and CDR2 is YYNGEE. The CDR3 length is 15 residues. Trimming shortened V by 0 bases and J by 5 bases, and 14 bases separated the two germline ends.

This clone was detected a few times. V gene TRBV18 combines with J gene TRBJ1-1; D gene ambiguous. Germline V gene sequence: CDR1 KGHSH, CDR2 LQKENI. V was trimmed by 3 bases and J by 8 bases, leaving 10 bases between them. CDR3 size: 12 residues. The CDR3 DNA reads TGTGCCAGCTCACCGTCGCGGATAGAAGCTTTCTTT. This translates into CASSPSRIEAFF.

The chain has TRBV28 and TRBJ2-5, with D perhaps given as TRBD1 or TRBD2 (5 bases each). The V gene lost 5 bases and the J gene lost 5 bases, with 15 bases spanning the gap. The CDR3 totals 14 residues. The germline CDR1 and CDR2 sequences are MDHEN and SYDVKM. CDR3: CASSVATGTETQYF. CDR3 coding DNA: TGTGCCAGCAGTGTGGCGACTGGGACGGAGACCCAGTACTTC.

The rearrangement links TRBV4-3 to TRBJ1-1, with D possibly matching TRBD1 (5 bases). V lost 3 bases and J lost 5, with 22 bases in between. The CDR3 has 17 amino acids. CDR1 and CDR2 (germline): LGHNA, YSLEER. CDR3 loop: CASSHKGRGFGETEAFF. The CDR3 region has the DNA TGCGCCAGCAGCCACAAGGGGCGCGGGTTTGGGGAGACTGAAGCTTTCTTT.

Relative to its sample, this clone is medium-sized. The chain uses TRBV6-5 and TRBJ1-5; D is unclear. V lost 8 bases to trimming and J lost 6 bases, with 20 bases between them. The CDR3 contains 15 residues. Germline CDR1 reads MNHEY; CDR2 reads SVGAGI. The CDR3 DNA sequence: TGTGCCAGCGAAGAGCGCGGCGGATGGCTTCAGCCCCAGCATTTT. Encoded protein: CASEERGGWLQPQHF.

This clone was counted a few times. This chain links TRBV10-3 with TRBJ1-5, with 7 positions matching TRBD1. This CDR3 is 18 amino acids long. Trimming cost V 2 bases and J 3 bases; bases outside gene matches: 13. Germline CDR1 ENHRY, CDR2 SYGVKD. The CDR3 sequence is CAISEEYRTGTVNQPQHF. CDR3 DNA: TGTGCCATCAGTGAGGAATACAGAACCGGGACAGTCAATCAGCCCCAGCATTTT.

The chain is built from TRBV24-1 and TRBJ2-1; 10 bases agree with TRBD1. The V and J ends lost 1 base and 5 bases, in that order; junction bases with no gene match: 4. Per the germline V gene, CDR1 is KGHDR and CDR2 is SFDVKD. The CDR3 covers 16 residues. Here the CDR3 reads CATSDLRGQGNNEQFF. The CDR3 DNA reads as TGTGCCACCAGTGATTTAAGGGGACAGGGGAACAATGAGCAGTTCTTC.

This rearrangement joins TRBV30 to TRBJ1-6, with TRBD1 identical over 9 bases. Trimming at V came to 3 bases and at J to 10 bases, leaving 10 bases not matched to a gene. Looked up from germline, CDR1 is GTSNPN and CDR2 is SVGIG (reference sequence). This CDR3 region has 15 residues. CDR3 nucleotides: TGTGCCTGGAGGCTCCGGGACAGGGATCAATCACCCCTCCACTTT. This gives the protein CAWRLRDRDQSPLHF.